The rows below give T cell receptor beta chains drawn from one sample of a study of blood T cell repertoires in COVID-19. Assay: immunoSEQ multiplex PCR; the TCRdb copy retains only in-frame clones and omits some. The data contain approximately 70,000 clones, approximately 79% of them singletons. The material sequenced was peripheral blood. Receptor source: a woman aged 45-60 years with acute or convalescent COVID-19. The CDR3 runs from the conserved cysteine through the conserved F or W. D genes are given only for firm matches. For some rows the clone size is stated as once, few or many, or as a class when expanded; others skip it.

cdr3_length,clone_size,v_call,j_call,d_call,cdr3_nt,cdr3_aa
15,-,TRBV20-1,TRBJ2-5,TRBD2,TGCAGTGCTAGTCGGGGTGGTGGGGGGGACCAGACCCAGTACTTC,CSASRGGGGDQTQYF
11,-,TRBV27,TRBJ2-1,-,TGTGCCAGCAGTACCGGGAATGAGCAGTTCTTC,CASSTGNEQFF
14,-,TRBV10-1,TRBJ2-7,TRBD1,TGCGCCAGCAGTGTAGGGACAGGGGTCCGCGAGCAGTACTTC,CASSVGTGVREQYF
14,-,TRBV28,TRBJ2-2,-,TGTGCCAGCTTCTTCGGGGGAGTCACCGGGGAGCTGTTTTTT,CASFFGGVTGELFF
17,-,TRBV7-8,TRBJ2-7,-,TGTGCCAGCAGTTTTTTTCCGGGAGACCCTTCTTCCTACGAGCAGTACTTC,CASSFFPGDPSSYEQYF
14,few,TRBV24-1,TRBJ2-7,-,TGTGCCACCAGTGACAACAGGACCCCCTACGAGCAGTACTTC,CATSDNRTPYEQYF
14,-,TRBV5-8,TRBJ2-5,TRBD1,TGTGCCAGCAGCTTGGTTGACAGGGTGGAGACCCAGTACTTC,CASSLVDRVETQYF
16,-,TRBV11-2,TRBJ1-2,-,TGTGCCAGCAGCTTAGAGGGGGCAGGGGTGGACTATGGCTACACCTTC,CASSLEGAGVDYGYTF
14,-,TRBV30,TRBJ1-5,-,TGTGCCTGGAGCTTGCCTAATAGCAATCAGCCCCAGCATTTT,CAWSLPNSNQPQHF
13,-,TRBV5-1,TRBJ1-3,-,TGCGCCAGCAGGACAGAACCTGGAAACACCATATATTTT,CASRTEPGNTIYF
14,once,TRBV7-9,TRBJ1-1,-,TGTGCCAGCAGGAGTACAGGGATGAACACTGAAGCTTTCTTT,CASRSTGMNTEAFF
13,-,TRBV19,TRBJ1-5,-,TGTGCCAGTAGTATGTCAGGGATGCAGCCCCAGCATTTT,CASSMSGMQPQHF
13,-,TRBV7-2,TRBJ1-3,-,TGTGCCAGCAGCCCCACCCGGGGAAACACCATATATTTT,CASSPTRGNTIYF
16,-,TRBV28,TRBJ2-1,TRBD2,TGTGCCAGCAGTGGACTAGCGGGAGAGTCCTACAATGAGCAGTTCTTC,CASSGLAGESYNEQFF
15,-,TRBV7-2,TRBJ2-5,TRBD1,TGTGCCAGCAGCTGGGCCGGGACAGGGGAAGAGACCCAGTACTTC,CASSWAGTGEETQYF
16,once,TRBV6-2/TRBV6-3,TRBJ1-1,TRBD1,TGTGCCAGCAGTTACCACTCCGGGACAGGGAACACTGAAGCTTTCTTT,CASSYHSGTGNTEAFF
16,-,TRBV5-1,TRBJ2-2,TRBD2,TGCGCCAGCAGCCCCACTAGCGGGACCGACACCGGGGAGCTGTTTTTT,CASSPTSGTDTGELFF
13,-,TRBV10-2,TRBJ1-1,TRBD1,TGCGCCAGCAGCTCGACAGGGGGCACTGAAGCTTTCTTT,CASSSTGGTEAFF
13,-,TRBV24-1,TRBJ2-1,-,TGTGCCACCAGTGATCCCCTGTCTAATGAGCAGTTCTTC,CATSDPLSNEQFF
15,-,TRBV7-8,TRBJ2-1,TRBD1,TGTGCCAGCAGCTCGACAGGGAGTCTATACAATGAGCAGTTCTTC,CASSSTGSLYNEQFF
12,-,TRBV30,TRBJ2-1,-,TGTGCCTGGAGTACTAGTGGCTATGAGCAGTTCTTC,CAWSTSGYEQFF
14,-,TRBV11-2,TRBJ2-7,-,TGTGCCAGCAGCTTATTCGGGGGTGACTACGAGCAGTACTTC,CASSLFGGDYEQYF
14,few,TRBV27,TRBJ1-6,TRBD1,TGTGCCAGCAGTTCGACAGGGTTGTATTCACCCCTCCACTTT,CASSSTGLYSPLHF
15,-,TRBV5-1,TRBJ2-7,TRBD2,TGCGCCAGCAGCCAAAACGGGGGGGTAGGTTACGAGCAGTACTTC,CASSQNGGVGYEQYF
18,-,TRBV6-1,TRBJ1-6,TRBD1,TGTGCCAGCAGTGAAGATTTGGGACAGGGGGTTTATAATTCACCCCTCCACTTT,CASSEDLGQGVYNSPLHF
16,once,TRBV18,TRBJ2-2,TRBD1,TGTGCCAGCTCACCCAACAGGGGGCGAGACACCGGGGAGCTGTTTTTT,CASSPNRGRDTGELFF
17,-,TRBV19,TRBJ2-3,TRBD2,TGTGCCAGTAGCATTCGGTGGGGCGGGAGAGCGCCAGATACGCAGTATTTT,CASSIRWGGRAPDTQYF
17,-,TRBV7-6,TRBJ2-6,TRBD1,TGTGCCAGCAGCTTATGGACAGGGGGCTCTGGGGCCAACGTCCTGACTTTC,CASSLWTGGSGANVLTF
17,-,TRBV6-8,TRBJ1-5,-,TGTGCCAGCAGTTACTCGAAGTACAGGTCTAGCAATCAGCCCCAGCATTTT,CASSYSKYRSSNQPQHF
14,-,TRBV7-9,TRBJ1-5,-,TGTGCCAGCAGCTTAGGGACAGACAATCAGCCCCAGCATTTT,CASSLGTDNQPQHF
19,-,TRBV6-4,TRBJ2-2,TRBD2,TGTGCCAGCAGTGCCTCTCTTTTCGATGCTAGCGGGAGGACCGGGGAGCTGTTTTTT,CASSASLFDASGRTGELFF
14,-,TRBV30,TRBJ2-5,-,TGTGCCTGGAGTTTCGCTCGGAGACAAGAGACCCAGTACTTC,CAWSFARRQETQYF
15,-,TRBV19,TRBJ2-1,TRBD2,TGTGCCAGTAAAGAATCTAGCGGTTTCTACAATGAGCAGTTCTTC,CASKESSGFYNEQFF
15,once,TRBV9,TRBJ2-7,TRBD1,TGTGCCAGCAGCGGAGGACAGGGGCCGGGCTACGAGCAGTACTTC,CASSGGQGPGYEQYF
13,-,TRBV7-9,TRBJ1-1,TRBD1,TGTGCCACCGACGGCAGGGGGCACACTGAAGCTTTCTTT,CATDGRGHTEAFF
17,-,TRBV10-1,TRBJ2-5,TRBD2,TGCGCCAGCAGAGGGACTAGCGGGGTACTGTACCAAGAGACCCAGTACTTC,CASRGTSGVLYQETQYF
13,once,TRBV5-6,TRBJ2-5,TRBD2,TGTGCCGGCAAGCGGGAGATAGGAGAGACCCAGTACTTC,CAGKREIGETQYF
14,-,TRBV20-1,TRBJ2-2,-,TGCAGTGCTAGTCCGGGAACGAGTTCCGGGGAGCTGTTTTTT,CSASPGTSSGELFF
13,-,TRBV29-1,TRBJ1-4,-,TGCAGCGTTGCTTTTAATTTAAATGAAAAACTGTTTTTT,CSVAFNLNEKLFF
15,-,TRBV4-3,TRBJ1-4,-,TGCGCCAGCAGCCAAGTCTATGGCGGCGTTGAAAAACTGTTTTTT,CASSQVYGGVEKLFF